This is a list of T cell receptor beta chains from one sample in a study of T cells in localized non-small cell lung cancer. Here immunoSEQ multiplex PCR was the method, and the copy in TCRdb shows in-frame clones only, minus some. The data hold 60,000 to 85,000 clones, with roughly nine tenths observed a single time. The sequences come from peripheral blood, collected before any cancer treatment. These receptors were collected from a male donor aged 60 or older with stage III squamous cell lung carcinoma. CDR3s include the opening cysteine and the closing phenylalanine or tryptophan. Each record gives: V gene, clone size, J gene, D gene, CDR3 protein, CDR3 DNA. D genes are given only for firm matches. Only part of the rows carry a size: once, few, many, or a class if the clone is expanded.

V gene: TRBV5-8; clone size: .; J gene: TRBJ1-1; D gene: .; CDR3 protein: CASSLAIWAFF; CDR3 DNA: TGTGCCAGCAGCTTAGCCATATGGGCTTTCTTT
V gene: TRBV11-2; clone size: once; J gene: TRBJ2-3; D gene: .; CDR3 protein: CASSLDRGDTQYF; CDR3 DNA: TGTGCCAGCAGCTTAGATCGGGGAGATACGCAGTATTTT
V gene: TRBV6-6; clone size: .; J gene: TRBJ2-5; D gene: TRBD1; CDR3 protein: CASSRQGFDQETQYF; CDR3 DNA: TGTGCCAGCAGTAGACAGGGCTTCGACCAAGAGACCCAGTACTTC
V gene: TRBV5-6; clone size: .; J gene: TRBJ1-2; D gene: .; CDR3 protein: CASSRVSYGYTF; CDR3 DNA: TGTGCCAGCAGCCGTGTTAGCTATGGCTACACCTTC
V gene: TRBV5-8; clone size: .; J gene: TRBJ2-5; D gene: .; CDR3 protein: CASSSWMAQYF; CDR3 DNA: TGTGCCAGCAGCTCCTGGATGGCCCAGTACTTC
V gene: TRBV6-5; clone size: .; J gene: TRBJ1-6; D gene: .; CDR3 protein: CASSYTGTSLNSPLHF; CDR3 DNA: TGTGCCAGCAGTTATACCGGGACTTCTTTAAATTCACCCCTCCACTTT
V gene: TRBV7-9; clone size: .; J gene: TRBJ2-5; D gene: .; CDR3 protein: CASSRSAQETQYF; CDR3 DNA: TGTGCCAGCAGCCGGTCCGCCCAAGAGACCCAGTACTTC
V gene: TRBV19; clone size: once; J gene: TRBJ2-7; D gene: .; CDR3 protein: CASSILRGNSYEQYF; CDR3 DNA: TGTGCCAGTAGTATCCTCCGGGGAAATTCCTACGAGCAGTACTTC
V gene: TRBV10-3; clone size: .; J gene: TRBJ1-2; D gene: .; CDR3 protein: CAISGSGFANYGYTF; CDR3 DNA: TGTGCCATCAGCGGGTCCGGTTTTGCTAACTATGGCTACACCTTC
V gene: TRBV7-9; clone size: .; J gene: TRBJ2-1; D gene: .; CDR3 protein: CASSPGDGIHNEQFF; CDR3 DNA: TGTGCCAGCAGTCCCGGAGACGGTATCCACAATGAGCAGTTCTTC
V gene: TRBV5-6; clone size: .; J gene: TRBJ2-5; D gene: .; CDR3 protein: CASSLKETQYF; CDR3 DNA: TGTGCCAGCAGCCTCAAGGAGACCCAGTACTTC
V gene: TRBV5-6; clone size: .; J gene: TRBJ1-1; D gene: .; CDR3 protein: CASSLPSIGPNTEAFF; CDR3 DNA: TGTGCCAGCAGCCTACCGAGCATAGGGCCGAACACTGAAGCTTTCTTT
V gene: TRBV7-3; clone size: .; J gene: TRBJ2-3; D gene: .; CDR3 protein: CASSLSRGGGDTQYF; CDR3 DNA: TGTGCCAGCAGCTTATCCCGGGGCGGTGGAGATACGCAGTATTTT
V gene: TRBV10-2; clone size: once; J gene: TRBJ2-2; D gene: TRBD2; CDR3 protein: CASSQLAGALNTGELFF; CDR3 DNA: TGCGCCAGCAGTCAACTAGCGGGGGCCTTGAACACCGGGGAGCTGTTTTTT
V gene: TRBV28; clone size: once; J gene: TRBJ1-5; D gene: .; CDR3 protein: CASSRVRDQPQHF; CDR3 DNA: TGTGCCAGCAGTCGCGTGAGGGATCAGCCCCAGCATTTT
V gene: TRBV7-2; clone size: .; J gene: TRBJ1-6; D gene: .; CDR3 protein: CASGASRSSYNSPLHF; CDR3 DNA: TGTGCCAGCGGGGCGTCCCGCAGCTCCTATAATTCACCCCTCCACTTT
V gene: TRBV5-1; clone size: .; J gene: TRBJ1-1; D gene: .; CDR3 protein: CASSLAGQRNTEAFF; CDR3 DNA: TGCGCCAGCAGCTTGGCCGGCCAGAGGAACACTGAAGCTTTCTTT
V gene: TRBV7-2; clone size: .; J gene: TRBJ2-3; D gene: TRBD2; CDR3 protein: CASSPPSGGAGTDTQYF; CDR3 DNA: TGTGCCAGCAGCCCCCCTAGCGGGGGGGCGGGCACAGATACGCAGTATTTT
V gene: TRBV30; clone size: .; J gene: TRBJ1-4; D gene: .; CDR3 protein: CACRGRLDEKLFF; CDR3 DNA: TGTGCCTGCCGGGGGCGCCTGGATGAAAAACTGTTTTTT
V gene: TRBV5-5; clone size: .; J gene: TRBJ1-5; D gene: TRBD1; CDR3 protein: CASSLVFLQGSNQPQHF; CDR3 DNA: TGTGCCAGCAGCTTGGTTTTTTTACAGGGGAGCAATCAGCCCCAGCATTTT
V gene: TRBV5-8; clone size: .; J gene: TRBJ2-1; D gene: .; CDR3 protein: CASRRHPGSNEQFF; CDR3 DNA: TGTGCCAGCAGACGACATCCGGGGAGCAATGAGCAGTTCTTC
V gene: TRBV6-4; clone size: .; J gene: TRBJ1-1; D gene: .; CDR3 protein: CASSSTRGGTEAFF; CDR3 DNA: TGTGCCAGCAGTTCGACACGGGGGGGGACTGAAGCTTTCTTT
V gene: TRBV6-5; clone size: .; J gene: TRBJ1-1; D gene: TRBD1; CDR3 protein: CASGDRLDTEAFF; CDR3 DNA: TGTGCCAGTGGGGACAGACTAGACACTGAAGCTTTCTTT
V gene: TRBV19; clone size: .; J gene: TRBJ2-1; D gene: .; CDR3 protein: CASSLGQYNEQFF; CDR3 DNA: TGTGCCAGTAGTTTAGGACAGTACAATGAGCAGTTCTTC
V gene: TRBV11-3; clone size: once; J gene: TRBJ2-5; D gene: .; CDR3 protein: CASSPRERGTQYF; CDR3 DNA: TGTGCCAGCAGCCCCAGGGAACGGGGGACCCAGTACTTC
V gene: TRBV7-2; clone size: .; J gene: TRBJ1-4; D gene: TRBD1; CDR3 protein: CASSASGTGFEKLFF; CDR3 DNA: TGTGCCAGCAGCGCATCCGGGACAGGGTTTGAAAAACTGTTTTTT
V gene: TRBV6-1; clone size: .; J gene: TRBJ1-6; D gene: .; CDR3 protein: CASSEWTAHNSPLHF; CDR3 DNA: TGTGCCAGCAGTGAATGGACCGCGCATAATTCACCCCTCCACTTT
V gene: TRBV19; clone size: .; J gene: TRBJ1-1; D gene: .; CDR3 protein: CASSQRYLDTEAFF; CDR3 DNA: TGTGCCAGTAGTCAGCGTTATTTAGACACTGAAGCTTTCTTT
V gene: TRBV11-2; clone size: .; J gene: TRBJ2-7; D gene: .; CDR3 protein: CASSLAGTRAYEQYF; CDR3 DNA: TGTGCCAGCAGCTTAGCCGGGACTCGGGCCTACGAGCAGTACTTC
V gene: TRBV6-6; clone size: .; J gene: TRBJ1-1; D gene: .; CDR3 protein: CARGALTEAFF; CDR3 DNA: TGTGCCCGGGGGGCGCTGACTGAAGCTTTCTTT
V gene: TRBV4-3; clone size: .; J gene: TRBJ1-4; D gene: .; CDR3 protein: CASSQEGHLLFF; CDR3 DNA: TGCGCCAGCAGCCAAGAAGGACACTTACTGTTTTTT
V gene: TRBV27; clone size: .; J gene: TRBJ1-5; D gene: .; CDR3 protein: CASSSALGGAQPQHF; CDR3 DNA: TGTGCCAGCAGTTCGGCCCTAGGAGGGGCTCAGCCCCAGCATTTT
V gene: TRBV29-1; clone size: .; J gene: TRBJ1-2; D gene: TRBD1; CDR3 protein: CSVGLGTAYYGYTF; CDR3 DNA: TGCAGCGTTGGCCTTGGGACAGCTTACTATGGCTACACCTTC
V gene: TRBV2; clone size: .; J gene: TRBJ2-3; D gene: TRBD2; CDR3 protein: CASPPSGGLENTQYF; CDR3 DNA: TGTGCCAGCCCCCCTAGCGGGGGGCTGGAAAATACGCAGTATTTT
V gene: TRBV11-2; clone size: .; J gene: TRBJ2-3; D gene: TRBD2; CDR3 protein: CASSATSGTDTQYF; CDR3 DNA: TGTGCCAGCAGCGCTACTAGCGGCACAGATACGCAGTATTTT
V gene: TRBV7-8; clone size: .; J gene: TRBJ1-1; D gene: .; CDR3 protein: CASSLDGGTEAFF; CDR3 DNA: TGTGCCAGCAGCTTAGACGGGGGCACTGAAGCTTTCTTT
V gene: TRBV7-2; clone size: once; J gene: TRBJ1-2; D gene: .; CDR3 protein: CASRLSISGEYGYTF; CDR3 DNA: TGTGCCAGCAGGCTTTCGATTTCAGGGGAGTATGGCTACACCTTC
V gene: TRBV5-1; clone size: few; J gene: TRBJ2-3; D gene: TRBD2; CDR3 protein: CASSPGLAVTDTQYF; CDR3 DNA: TGCGCCAGCAGCCCCGGACTAGCCGTCACAGATACGCAGTATTTT